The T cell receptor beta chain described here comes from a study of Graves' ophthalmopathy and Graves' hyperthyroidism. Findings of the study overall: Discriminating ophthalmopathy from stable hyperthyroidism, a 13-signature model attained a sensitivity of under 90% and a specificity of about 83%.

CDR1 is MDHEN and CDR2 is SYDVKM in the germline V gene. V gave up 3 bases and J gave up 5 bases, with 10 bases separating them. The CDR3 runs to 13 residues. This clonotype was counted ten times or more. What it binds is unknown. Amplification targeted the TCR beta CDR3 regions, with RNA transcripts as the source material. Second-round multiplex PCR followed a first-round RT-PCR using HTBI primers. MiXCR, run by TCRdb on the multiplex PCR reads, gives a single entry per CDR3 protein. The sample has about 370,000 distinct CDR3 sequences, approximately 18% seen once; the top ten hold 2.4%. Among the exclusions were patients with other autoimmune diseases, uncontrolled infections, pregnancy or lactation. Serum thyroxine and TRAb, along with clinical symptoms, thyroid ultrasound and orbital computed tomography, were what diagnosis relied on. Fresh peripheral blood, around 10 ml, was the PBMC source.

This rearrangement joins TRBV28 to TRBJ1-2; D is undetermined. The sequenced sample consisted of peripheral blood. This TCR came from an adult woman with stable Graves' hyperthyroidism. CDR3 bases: TGTGCCAGCAGTTTGAAATTGGGATATGGCTACACCTTC. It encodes CASSLKLGYGYTF.